This T cell receptor beta chain comes out of a study of long-term antiretroviral therapy in people with HIV. Without exception, participants with HIV were treated in the United States. Assay version v3.0 of immunoSEQ was used, and it was run at survey level. Profiled with immunoSEQ multiplex PCR; TCRdb holds only in-frame clones, not every one. The sample shows roughly 34,000 clones, about 94% of them seen only once. The J segment lost 4 bases and the V segment lost 2 bases, leaving 12 bases of the junction unmatched. Germline loops: CDR1 GTSNPN, CDR2 SVGIG (reference sequence). CDR3 size: 17 residues.

This chain joins TRBV30 and TRBJ2-4, with 9 nucleotides matching TRBD2. The sample was unsorted PBMCs, taken more than 5 years after starting antiretroviral therapy. The receptor's source is a woman aged 50 to 60 with HIV. The CDR3 protein is CAWSKAERGAPKNIQYF. The CDR3 DNA reads TGTGCCTGGAGTAAGGCCGAGCGGGGGGCACCAAAAAACATTCAGTACTTC.